Reported below is one T cell receptor beta chain. The sample comes from a study of control samples from healthy donors and cancer patients. There are 15 residues in the CDR3. The V gene lost 0 bases and the J gene lost 4 bases, with 10 bases spanning the gap. Germline loops: CDR1 SGHRS, CDR2 YFSETQ. The protocol was immunoSEQ multiplex PCR, while the TCRdb copy is restricted to in-frame clones and leaves out a portion. This table holds 95,000 to 130,000 clones, roughly 92% found once. The sequencing sample was made of blood. The TCR was taken from a young man in good health. The chain uses TRBV5-1 and TRBJ2-2; D perhaps matches TRBD1 (5 bases). CDR3 coding DNA: TGCGCCAGCAGCTTGGTTCAGGGTGGCACCGGGGAGCTGTTTTTT. Residues: CASSLVQGGTGELFF.